The source of this T cell receptor (beta chain) is a study of cytomegalovirus exposure and HLA in healthy donors. Study results and limitations: TCR beta chains numbering more than 150 were designated cytomegalovirus-associated.

With respect to this clone: Its antigen is as yet unknown.

Repertoires were generated with immunoSEQ multiplex PCR, while TCRdb's copy carries only in-frame clones and drops some. The table lists some 80,000 clones, 95% of them singletons. The V gene lost 2 bases and the J gene lost 4 bases, with 5 bases spanning the gap. Per germline, CDR1 MGHDK and CDR2 SYGVNS. CDR3 length: 12 amino acids. This clonotype was obtained from a woman aged 18-30 years in good health and CMV-seronegative. Sequencing was performed on PBMCs. The chain carries TRBV25-1 and TRBJ1-2; D gene unclear. CDR3 in DNA: TGTGCCAGCAGTGAAATCTCCTATGGCTACACCTTC. It codes for CASSEISYGYTF.